These T cell receptor beta chains were read from a single sample in a study of Ad26.COV2.S vaccination and SARS-CoV-2 variants. The data were produced by immunoSEQ multiplex PCR, yet TCRdb's version contains in-frame clones alone and is incomplete. The profile shows some 330,000 clones, about nine tenths of them singletons. The specimen comprised peripheral blood, sampled in a trial of Ad26.COV2.S vaccine versus placebo. These receptor sequences come from a person between 18 and 65 years old who received the Ad26.COV2.S COVID-19 vaccine or a placebo. CDR3s include the opening cysteine and the closing phenylalanine or tryptophan. The D gene is left open where the match is weak. Clone size is not always given. Where it is, it says once, few, many or a class for expanded clones.

j_gene: TRBJ2-2; v_gene: TRBV9; abundance: once; d_gene: TRBD1; CDR3aa: CASSVARTGVNTGELFF; CDR3nt: TGTGCCAGCAGCGTAGCTCGGACAGGGGTAAACACCGGGGAGCTGTTTTTT
j_gene: TRBJ1-1; v_gene: TRBV6-2/TRBV6-3; abundance: -; d_gene: TRBD1; CDR3aa: CASSVTGARLNTEAFF; CDR3nt: TGTGCCAGCAGTGTTACAGGGGCAAGACTGAACACTGAAGCTTTCTTT
j_gene: TRBJ2-1; v_gene: TRBV20-1; abundance: -; d_gene: TRBD2; CDR3aa: CSASTGTSGSNEQFF; CDR3nt: TGCAGTGCTAGTACCGGGACTAGCGGGAGTAATGAGCAGTTCTTC
j_gene: TRBJ2-1; v_gene: TRBV27; abundance: once; d_gene: TRBD1; CDR3aa: CASSPNWDREKNEQFF; CDR3nt: TGTGCCAGCAGCCCTAACTGGGACAGGGAGAAGAATGAGCAGTTCTTC
j_gene: TRBJ1-4; v_gene: TRBV18; abundance: once; d_gene: -; CDR3aa: CASSPATREKLFF; CDR3nt: TGTGCCAGCTCACCCGCGACTAGGGAAAAACTGTTTTTT
j_gene: TRBJ1-1; v_gene: TRBV5-6; abundance: -; d_gene: -; CDR3aa: CASSPGGGLTEAFF; CDR3nt: TGTGCCAGCAGCCCCGGCGGGGGGCTAACGGAAGCTTTCTTT
j_gene: TRBJ1-1; v_gene: TRBV19; abundance: once; d_gene: TRBD1; CDR3aa: CASSIGGQWHPTPGPEAFF; CDR3nt: TGTGCCAGTAGTATCGGGGGACAGTGGCACCCTACGCCTGGGCCTGAAGCTTTCTTT
j_gene: TRBJ2-1; v_gene: TRBV9; abundance: -; d_gene: TRBD1; CDR3aa: CASSPLQGEYNEQFF; CDR3nt: TGTGCCAGCAGCCCTCTGCAGGGGGAATACAATGAGCAGTTCTTC
j_gene: TRBJ1-2; v_gene: TRBV2; abundance: -; d_gene: -; CDR3aa: CASRQGSNYGYTF; CDR3nt: TGTGCCAGCCGGCAGGGTAGTAACTATGGCTACACCTTC
j_gene: TRBJ1-4; v_gene: TRBV3-1/TRBV3-2; abundance: -; d_gene: TRBD1; CDR3aa: CASRGTEREKLFF; CDR3nt: TGTGCCAGCCGTGGGACAGAGCGGGAAAAACTGTTTTTT
j_gene: TRBJ2-1; v_gene: TRBV7-8; abundance: -; d_gene: -; CDR3aa: CASSSSERGANNEQFF; CDR3nt: TGTGCCAGCAGCTCATCTGAACGGGGGGCAAACAATGAGCAGTTCTTC
j_gene: TRBJ1-2; v_gene: TRBV25-1; abundance: -; d_gene: -; CDR3aa: CASSESVLLGGYTF; CDR3nt: TGTGCCAGCAGTGAATCCGTACTTCTCGGTGGCTACACCTTC
j_gene: TRBJ1-5; v_gene: TRBV6-5; abundance: -; d_gene: TRBD1; CDR3aa: CASRRTGSYQPQHF; CDR3nt: TGTGCCAGCAGAAGGACAGGGTCGTATCAGCCCCAGCATTTT
j_gene: TRBJ1-4; v_gene: TRBV4-3; abundance: once; d_gene: -; CDR3aa: CASSPSGQVINEKLFF; CDR3nt: TGCGCCAGCAGCCCCTCAGGTCAGGTCATTAATGAAAAACTGTTTTTT
j_gene: TRBJ1-5; v_gene: TRBV11-3; abundance: -; d_gene: -; CDR3aa: CASSLGLGRTQHF; CDR3nt: TGTGCCAGCAGCTTAGGGCTAGGAAGGACCCAGCATTTT
j_gene: TRBJ1-1; v_gene: TRBV10-3; abundance: -; d_gene: TRBD1; CDR3aa: CAIAGGGWDTEAFF; CDR3nt: TGTGCCATTGCAGGGGGCGGGTGGGACACTGAAGCTTTCTTT
j_gene: TRBJ1-2; v_gene: TRBV3-1/TRBV3-2; abundance: -; d_gene: TRBD1; CDR3aa: CASSRQGEYGYTF; CDR3nt: TGTGCCAGCAGCCGGCAGGGGGAGTATGGCTACACCTTC
j_gene: TRBJ1-2; v_gene: TRBV29-1; abundance: -; d_gene: -; CDR3aa: CSVLDTGYGYTF; CDR3nt: TGCAGCGTTTTGGATACTGGCTATGGCTACACCTTC
j_gene: TRBJ2-6; v_gene: TRBV4-3; abundance: -; d_gene: -; CDR3aa: CASSQDPISSGANVLTF; CDR3nt: TGCGCCAGCAGCCAAGATCCAATTAGCTCTGGGGCCAACGTCCTGACTTTC
j_gene: TRBJ2-1; v_gene: TRBV10-3; abundance: -; d_gene: TRBD1; CDR3aa: CAIGSGGSGGEQFF; CDR3nt: TGTGCCATCGGGTCAGGGGGTTCGGGTGGTGAGCAGTTCTTC
j_gene: TRBJ2-3; v_gene: TRBV6-2/TRBV6-3; abundance: -; d_gene: -; CDR3aa: CASSYSWGGGTDTQYF; CDR3nt: TGTGCCAGCAGTTACTCGTGGGGCGGTGGGACAGATACGCAGTATTTT
j_gene: TRBJ2-4; v_gene: TRBV27; abundance: -; d_gene: -; CDR3aa: CASSSWQGNYIQYF; CDR3nt: TGTGCCAGCAGTTCGTGGCAGGGGAATTACATTCAGTACTTC
j_gene: TRBJ2-1; v_gene: TRBV7-3; abundance: -; d_gene: TRBD2; CDR3aa: CASSSRLAPYNEQFF; CDR3nt: TGTGCCAGCAGCTCCCGACTAGCTCCATACAATGAGCAGTTCTTC
j_gene: TRBJ1-4; v_gene: TRBV2; abundance: -; d_gene: -; CDR3aa: CASSDIQATNEKLFF; CDR3nt: TGTGCCAGCAGTGATATACAGGCAACTAATGAAAAACTGTTTTTT
j_gene: TRBJ2-7; v_gene: TRBV13; abundance: -; d_gene: TRBD1; CDR3aa: CASSRDRGHYEQYF; CDR3nt: TGTGCCAGCAGCCGGGACAGGGGACATTACGAGCAGTACTTC
j_gene: TRBJ1-6; v_gene: TRBV19; abundance: -; d_gene: -; CDR3aa: CASSIGNTYNSPLHF; CDR3nt: TGTGCCAGTAGTATCGGAAACACCTATAATTCACCCCTCCACTTT
j_gene: TRBJ2-7; v_gene: TRBV4-3; abundance: -; d_gene: -; CDR3aa: CASSQENRGGVEQYF; CDR3nt: TGCGCCAGCAGCCAAGAGAACAGGGGAGGCGTCGAGCAGTACTTC
j_gene: TRBJ2-1; v_gene: TRBV4-3; abundance: -; d_gene: -; CDR3aa: CASSLLGGEQFF; CDR3nt: TGCGCCAGCAGCCTCCTGGGCGGTGAGCAGTTCTTC
j_gene: TRBJ1-1; v_gene: TRBV29-1; abundance: -; d_gene: -; CDR3aa: CTAMAAEAFF; CDR3nt: TGCACCGCAATGGCCGCTGAAGCTTTCTTT
j_gene: TRBJ2-7; v_gene: TRBV4-2; abundance: few; d_gene: -; CDR3aa: CASSLRVDYEQYF; CDR3nt: TGTGCCAGCAGCCTCCGGGTGGACTACGAGCAGTACTTC
j_gene: TRBJ2-1; v_gene: TRBV24-1; abundance: -; d_gene: -; CDR3aa: CATSALGVNEQFF; CDR3nt: TGTGCCACCAGTGCCTTGGGGGTAAATGAGCAGTTCTTC
j_gene: TRBJ2-1; v_gene: TRBV4-3; abundance: -; d_gene: TRBD2; CDR3aa: CASSQESRGGTLYNEQFF; CDR3nt: TGCGCCAGCAGCCAAGAATCTCGCGGGGGGACCCTCTACAATGAGCAGTTCTTC
j_gene: TRBJ2-1; v_gene: TRBV4-2; abundance: -; d_gene: -; CDR3aa: CASSQVVDYNEQFF; CDR3nt: TGTGCCAGCAGCCAAGTAGTAGATTACAATGAGCAGTTCTTC
j_gene: TRBJ2-1; v_gene: TRBV7-3; abundance: -; d_gene: -; CDR3aa: CASSWQAYNEQFF; CDR3nt: TGTGCCAGCAGCTGGCAGGCCTACAATGAGCAGTTCTTC
j_gene: TRBJ2-3; v_gene: TRBV7-3; abundance: once; d_gene: -; CDR3aa: CASSLAGEFVDTQYF; CDR3nt: TGTGCCAGCAGCTTAGCCGGGGAGTTCGTGGATACGCAGTATTTT
j_gene: TRBJ1-1; v_gene: TRBV4-3; abundance: -; d_gene: -; CDR3aa: CASSGGTGTYENTEAFF; CDR3nt: TGCGCCAGCAGCGGGGGGACCGGGACATACGAGAACACTGAAGCTTTCTTT
j_gene: TRBJ1-6; v_gene: TRBV24-1; abundance: -; d_gene: -; CDR3aa: CATIPLHF; CDR3nt: TGTGCCACCATCCCCCTCCACTTT
j_gene: TRBJ1-4; v_gene: TRBV4-3; abundance: once; d_gene: TRBD1; CDR3aa: CASSQAGTGRVSNEKLFF; CDR3nt: TGCGCCAGCAGCCAAGCCGGGACAGGGAGAGTTAGTAATGAAAAACTGTTTTTT
j_gene: TRBJ1-1; v_gene: TRBV2; abundance: -; d_gene: TRBD1; CDR3aa: CASRDRTGGNTEAFF; CDR3nt: TGTGCCAGCAGGGACCGGACAGGGGGGAACACTGAAGCTTTCTTT
j_gene: TRBJ1-1; v_gene: TRBV18; abundance: -; d_gene: -; CDR3aa: CASSPLQGKNTEAFF; CDR3nt: TGTGCCAGCTCACCCCTCCAGGGGAAGAACACTGAAGCTTTCTTT
j_gene: TRBJ1-2; v_gene: TRBV19; abundance: -; d_gene: -; CDR3aa: CASKAGNYGYTF; CDR3nt: TGTGCCAGTAAAGCAGGCAACTATGGCTACACCTTC
j_gene: TRBJ2-1; v_gene: TRBV4-2; abundance: once; d_gene: TRBD2; CDR3aa: CASSQEGLAAYNEQFF; CDR3nt: TGTGCCAGCAGCCAAGAGGGACTAGCGGCCTACAATGAGCAGTTCTTC
j_gene: TRBJ1-1; v_gene: TRBV6-5; abundance: -; d_gene: TRBD1; CDR3aa: CASSRTGGGTEAFF; CDR3nt: TGTGCCAGCTCTCGGACAGGGGGGGGCACTGAAGCTTTCTTT
j_gene: TRBJ1-2; v_gene: TRBV9; abundance: -; d_gene: -; CDR3aa: CASSVAGNSEYGYTF; CDR3nt: TGTGCCAGCAGCGTAGCAGGAAACAGTGAATATGGCTACACCTTT
j_gene: TRBJ1-5; v_gene: TRBV7-9; abundance: -; d_gene: -; CDR3aa: CASSLASGTRNQPQHF; CDR3nt: TGTGCCAGCAGCTTAGCGTCGGGAACCCGCAATCAGCCCCAGCATTTT
j_gene: TRBJ2-1; v_gene: TRBV7-8; abundance: -; d_gene: TRBD2; CDR3aa: CASSHGTSGINEQFF; CDR3nt: TGTGCCAGCAGCCACGGGACTAGCGGGATCAATGAGCAGTTCTTC
j_gene: TRBJ2-5; v_gene: TRBV10-2; abundance: -; d_gene: TRBD2; CDR3aa: CASSESKAGAQETQYF; CDR3nt: TGCGCCAGCAGTGAGTCGAAAGCGGGGGCTCAAGAGACCCAGTACTTC
j_gene: TRBJ1-1; v_gene: TRBV30; abundance: -; d_gene: -; CDR3aa: CASRGHLNTEAFF; CDR3nt: TGTGCCTCTAGGGGACACTTGAACACTGAAGCTTTCTTT
j_gene: TRBJ1-4; v_gene: TRBV7-9; abundance: -; d_gene: TRBD1; CDR3aa: CASSLDGTGALPHF; CDR3nt: TGTGCCAGCAGCTTAGATGGGACAGGGGCCCTACCCCATTTT
j_gene: TRBJ2-3; v_gene: TRBV4-3; abundance: -; d_gene: -; CDR3aa: CASSQATWDNTDTQYF; CDR3nt: TGCGCCAGCAGCCAAGCGACTTGGGACAACACAGATACGCAGTATTTT
j_gene: TRBJ2-1; v_gene: TRBV6-5; abundance: -; d_gene: -; CDR3aa: CASRRSSYNEQFF; CDR3nt: TGTGCCAGCCGGCGAAGCTCCTACAATGAGCAGTTCTTC
j_gene: TRBJ1-1; v_gene: TRBV15; abundance: -; d_gene: -; CDR3aa: CATSRGKQGRNTEAFF; CDR3nt: TGTGCCACCAGCAGAGGGAAGCAGGGGAGGAACACTGAAGCTTTCTTT
j_gene: TRBJ1-1; v_gene: TRBV4-1; abundance: -; d_gene: -; CDR3aa: CASSPREVTEAFF; CDR3nt: TGCGCCAGCAGCCCCCGGGAGGTCACTGAAGCTTTCTTT